A single sample gave rise to the 21 T cell receptor beta chains below, sequenced in a study of blood T cell repertoires in COVID-19. TCRdb keeps only in-frame clones here, not all; method: immunoSEQ multiplex PCR. The sample lists about 73,000 clones; 85% to 90% were seen once. The sequencing sample was made of peripheral blood. These receptors all come from a man older than 75 with acute or convalescent COVID-19.

The V gene is TRBV15, the J gene TRBJ2-1; TRBD2 matches 10 bases. Germline lookup yields CDR1 LNHNV and CDR2 YYDKDF (reference sequence). J lost 5 bases, V lost 0 bases, and 4 bases had no gene match. This CDR3 is built from 16 residues. The CDR3 spells CATSRDKLAGNNEQFF. The CDR3 region has the DNA TGTGCCACCAGCAGAGATAAACTAGCGGGAAACAATGAGCAGTTCTTC.

This clone was seen only a few times. The chain couples TRBV19 to TRBJ2-2; D remains ambiguous. The CDR3 spans 16 residues. V was cut by 4 bases and J by 2 bases, with 14 bases left in between. Germline CDR1 is LNHDA and CDR2 is SQIVND (reference sequence). The CDR3: CASSKSGLSNTGELFF. The CDR3 DNA sequence: TGTGCCAGTAGTAAATCGGGTCTTTCTAACACCGGGGAGCTGTTTTTT.

This clone was picked up one time. The V call is TRBV5-1, the J call TRBJ2-2, with 8 bases fitting TRBD2. The V gene end was trimmed by 0 bases and the J gene end by 3 bases; junction bases not matched to a gene: 1. This CDR3 contains 15 residues. Germline CDR1 SGHRS, CDR2 YFSETQ. CDR3 sequence reads: CASSLDGRDTGELFF. The CDR3, as DNA: TGCGCCAGCAGCTTGGACGGGAGGGACACCGGGGAGCTGTTTTTT.

The rearrangement uses TRBV30 and TRBJ1-2; D is ambiguous. Trimming stripped 1 base from V and 0 bases from J, with 6 bases between. CDR1 is GTSNPN, CDR2 SVGIG, per germline (reference sequence). The CDR3 covers 13 residues. CDR3 residues: CAWSAEANYGYTF. CDR3 in DNA: TGTGCCTGGAGTGCAGAAGCTAACTATGGCTACACCTTC. The full variable domain, rest sourced from reference TRBV30 and TRBJ1-2, is SQTIHQWPATLVQPVGSPLSLECTVEGTSNPNLYWYRQAAGRGLQLLFYSVGIGQISSEVPQNLSASRPQDRQFILSSKKLLLSDSGFYLCAWSAEANYGYTFGSGTRLTVV.

The chain recombines TRBV7-9 with TRBJ1-2, with 12 bases matching TRBD1. The J segment lost 8 bases and the V segment lost 5 bases, leaving 12 bases of the junction unmatched. The CDR3 loop spans 16 amino acids. CDR1 and CDR2 from the germline V gene are SEHNR and FQNEAQ (reference sequence). CDR3 loop: CASSLTPGQGALGYTF. CDR3 nucleotides: TGTGCCAGCAGCCTAACCCCGGGACAGGGGGCGTTGGGCTACACCTTC.

This clone was detected once. This rearrangement joins TRBV2 to TRBJ2-7, with 8 nucleotides matching TRBD1. The CDR3 runs to 15 residues. Looked up from germline, CDR1 is SNHLY and CDR2 is FYNNEI. V was pared by 4 bases and J by 2 bases, with 7 bases of the junction left unmatched. The DNA for the CDR3 is TGTGCCAGCAGTGCCCCCGGGACAGGAGCCTACGAGCAGTACTTC. It codes for CASSAPGTGAYEQYF.

This rearrangement joins TRBV27 to TRBJ1-1, with a possible D match to TRBD1 (6 bases). The CDR3 is 15 residues long. Trimming shortened V by 0 bases and J by 1 base, and 9 bases separated the two germline ends. Per the germline V gene, CDR1 is MNHEY and CDR2 is SMNVEV (reference sequence). The CDR3: CASSLSSRGNTEAFF. The CDR3 DNA reads TGTGCCAGCAGTTTATCTAGCAGGGGGAACACTGAAGCTTTCTTT.

The V and J genes are TRBV6-5 and TRBJ1-5; 8 nucleotides line up with TRBD1. Germline lookup yields CDR1 MNHEY and CDR2 SVGAGI. There are 14 residues in the CDR3. V shed 5 bases, J shed 5 bases, and the junction held 5 bases outside the gene matches. This CDR3 is CASSTDRGYQPQHF. The CDR3 DNA reads TGTGCCAGCAGTACTGACAGGGGTTATCAGCCCCAGCATTTT.

The chain couples TRBV21-1 to TRBJ2-2; the listed D gene, TRBD1, was not tested against the DNA. TRBV21-1 is a pseudogene segment. The CDR3 is 15 amino acids. The CDR3 DNA sequence: TGTGCCAGCACTTCCGGGACAGGCGCCACCGGGGAGCTGTTTTTT. Translating gives CASTSGTGATGELFF.

This clone came up once. This chain joins TRBV27 and TRBJ1-1; D is possibly TRBD1 (5 bases). The V gene's germline CDR1 is MNHEY and CDR2 SMNVEV (reference sequence). V lost 0 bases and J lost 2, with 10 bases in between. This CDR3 has 15 residues. CDR3 bases: TGTGCCAGCAGTTTATCGCCGACAGCTAACACTGAAGCTTTCTTT. Protein sequence: CASSLSPTANTEAFF.

This clone was detected a few times. This chain joins TRBV3-1 (or the pseudogene TRBV3-2) and TRBJ2-7, with D possibly TRBD2 on 5 matching bases. V was shortened by 4 bases and J by 7 bases, with 11 bases between the two germline ends. The CDR3 contains 12 residues. CDR1 is LGHDT and CDR2 is YNNKEL in the germline V gene (reference sequence). DNA for the CDR3: TGTGCCAGCAGCCCACCCCGGGGTGAGCAGTACTTC. Translating it yields CASSPPRGEQYF.

About this clone itself: At the DNA level, this CDR3 is encoded by other sequences in the same sample as well. The chain uses TRBV5-1 and TRBJ2-3; a possible D gene is TRBD2 (6 bases). This CDR3 is 14 amino acids long. Germline V lookup: CDR1 SGHRS, CDR2 YFSETQ. V was cut by 4 bases and J by 6 bases, with 15 bases left in between. The CDR3 region is CASSLGLPSDTQYF. As DNA, the CDR3 is TGCGCCAGCAGCCTGGGACTCCCATCCGATACGCAGTATTTT.

This chain uses TRBV10-3 with TRBJ1-2, with no clear D. Trimming removed 3 bases from V and 0 bases from J, with 8 bases in between. There are 14 residues in the CDR3. The germline CDR1 and CDR2 sequences are ENHRY and SYGVKD. The CDR3 is CAISEDTTNYGYTF. The CDR3 region has the DNA TGTGCCATCAGTGAAGACACCACTAACTATGGCTACACCTTC.

This chain links TRBV19 with TRBJ1-4; 8 bases fit TRBD1. The germline CDR1 and CDR2 sequences are LNHDA and SQIVND (reference sequence). The V and J ends lost 9 bases and 5 bases, in that order; junction bases with no gene match: 11. The CDR3 is 15 residues long. The CDR3 spells CASSYGQGRNEKLFF. The CDR3 DNA is TGTGCCAGCAGCTACGGACAGGGACGAAATGAAAAACTGTTTTTT. Together with reference TRBV19 and TRBJ1-4, the CDR3 gives the full variable domain: DGGITQSPKYLFRKEGQNVTLSCEQNLNHDAMYWYRQDPGQGLRLIYYSQIVNDFQKGDIAEGYSVSREKKESFPLTVTSAQKNPTAFYLCASSYGQGRNEKLFFGSGTQLSVL.

This clone was detected only a few times. J is TRBJ1-5 and V is TRBV4-1, with TRBD1 identical over 9 bases. The CDR3 length is 17 residues. J gave up 1 base and V 0 bases, and 4 bases lay outside the gene matches. Germline V lookup: CDR1 MGHRA, CDR2 YSYEKL. The CDR3 protein is CASSQDGTGKSNQPQHF. The CDR3 DNA sequence: TGCGCCAGCAGCCAAGATGGGACAGGGAAAAGCAATCAGCCCCAGCATTTT.

The rearrangement uses TRBV30 and TRBJ1-5, with D perhaps TRBD1 (5 bases). The ends were cut back, 2 bases at V and 7 bases at J, with 18 bases in the middle. The CDR3 length is 15 residues. The V gene's germline CDR1 is GTSNPN and CDR2 SVGIG (reference sequence). CDR3 loop: CAWSTAGMYGQPQHF. The CDR3 DNA follows: TGTGCCTGGAGTACCGCAGGGATGTATGGACAGCCCCAGCATTTT.

The V gene is TRBV2, the J gene TRBJ2-1, with D unclear. Germline V lookup: CDR1 SNHLY, CDR2 FYNNEI. The CDR3 runs to 15 residues. V was shortened by 0 bases and J by 5 bases, with 11 bases between the two germline ends. The CDR3 DNA follows: TGTGCCAGCAGTGAAGCCAGAAGTACAAACAATGAGCAGTTCTTC. It codes for CASSEARSTNNEQFF.

The J gene is TRBJ2-7, the V gene TRBV2; 8 bases are shared with TRBD2. CDR3 length: 15 residues. Germline V gives CDR1 SNHLY, CDR2 FYNNEI. Unmatched junction bases numbered 3, after V lost 1 base and J lost 1 base. CDR3 region: CASSEGAGGSYEQYF. CDR3 bases: TGTGCCAGCAGTGAAGGGGCGGGAGGATCCTACGAGCAGTACTTC.

The J gene is TRBJ1-5, the V gene TRBV3-1 (or the pseudogene TRBV3-2); possibly TRBD1 for D (6 bases). CDR3 length equals 15 residues. Trimming left V 4 bases short and J 2 bases short, with 12 bases between. Germline CDR1 reads LGHDT; CDR2 reads YNNKEL (reference sequence). The CDR3, as DNA: TGTGCCAGCAGCCCCATGGGGGCAGGCAATCAGCCCCAGCATTTT. Translated, it gives CASSPMGAGNQPQHF.

The rearrangement links TRBV4-1 to TRBJ1-4; possibly TRBD1 for D (6 bases). Trimming took 1 base from V and 4 from J, leaving 13 bases between them. The CDR3 consists of 16 residues. The germline V gene has CDR1 MGHRA and CDR2 YSYEKL. CDR3 amino acids: CASSQAGTKNNEKLFF. The DNA for the CDR3 is TGCGCCAGCAGCCAAGCAGGGACAAAGAATAATGAAAAACTGTTTTTT.

This sequence joins TRBV4-1 and TRBJ1-1; no definite D call. Trimming removed 0 bases at V and 1 base at J, with 6 bases between. The CDR3 spans 14 residues. Germline-derived CDR1 and CDR2 are MGHRA and YSYEKL. CDR3 residues: CASSQETRNTEAFF. In DNA, the CDR3 is TGCGCCAGCAGCCAAGAGACAAGGAACACTGAAGCTTTCTTT.